These T cell receptor beta chains were read from a single sample in a study of tumor-infiltrating lymphocytes in oesophageal squamous cell carcinoma. MiXCR, run by TCRdb on the PCR reads, gives a single entry per CDR3 protein. The sample holds about 15,000 distinct CDR3 sequences, approximately 54% seen once. The sample consisted of esophageal tumor tissue. The receptors derive from a female donor with esophageal squamous cell carcinoma. Each CDR3 is given with its conserved first and last residue. The order of the fields is V gene, J gene, CDR3 protein.

V gene: TRBV9; J gene: TRBJ1-1; CDR3 protein: CASSPTGGGNTEAFF
V gene: TRBV11-2; J gene: TRBJ2-7; CDR3 protein: CASSFFGGPSYEQYF
V gene: TRBV7-2; J gene: TRBJ2-7; CDR3 protein: CASSLGAAGGPDTQYF
V gene: TRBV7-3; J gene: .; CDR3 protein: CASSLLGVSSYEQYF
V gene: TRBV7-4; J gene: TRBJ1-5; CDR3 protein: CASSSGQGKNQPQHF
V gene: TRBV28; J gene: .; CDR3 protein: CASKEGDEQYF
V gene: TRBV7-2; J gene: .; CDR3 protein: CASSPPVSQTQYF
V gene: TRBV7-8; J gene: TRBJ2-1; CDR3 protein: CASSLSGYNEQFF
V gene: TRBV6-6; J gene: TRBJ2-1; CDR3 protein: CASSYSLPESYNEQFF
V gene: TRBV6-1; J gene: TRBJ2-7; CDR3 protein: CASSEALAGGYEQYF